This paragraph covers one TCR beta chain sequence. Its antigen is still unknown. This entry comes from a study of blood T cells in healthy people across ages. PCR was performed a second time for about 7 to 12 cycles using a sample-barcoded 5' primer and a J-beta primer mix. Tags on each cDNA molecule came from a template-switch adaptor with 12 random nucleotides. TCRdb re-analysed the 5' RACE reads in MiXCR, keeping a single row per CDR3 protein. Altogether roughly 730,000 distinct CDR3 sequences are present, about 56% being singletons, with the ten largest covering roughly 25%. Study-level results: Diversity estimated from one million T cells was considered an underestimate.

Each of the donors had roughly 9.1 milliliters of peripheral blood drawn into EDTA-treated Vacutainer tubes. This CDR3 region has 15 residues. V shed 4 bases and J shed 3 bases, with 15 bases lying between them. In germline, CDR1 is LGHDT, CDR2 YNNKEL (reference sequence). The specimen sequenced was blood. The TCR sequence derives from a middle-aged man in good health. This chain uses TRBV3-1 with TRBJ2-5; the D is unclear. The CDR3 reads CASSPIRNLEETQYF. CDR3 DNA: TGTGCCAGCAGCCCAATCCGGAACCTTGAAGAGACCCAGTACTTC.